The present T cell receptor beta chain was sequenced within a study of identifying expanded T cells in peripheral blood. No infections or other immune events were documented during collection. Per the germline V gene, CDR1 is MNHEY and CDR2 is SVGAGI. The V gene lost 6 bases and the J gene lost 1 base, with 10 bases spanning the gap. This CDR3 comprises 13 residues. The study, taken as a whole, reports: Technical replicates showed around 1.2 changed clones; around two weeks around 15; four weeks 19. Variance in clone template counts between approximately two-week samples significantly increased with total template count across all healthy donors.

Details on this clone: What it binds is unknown.

The data were produced by immunoSEQ multiplex PCR, yet TCRdb's version contains in-frame clones alone and is incomplete. Among tens of thousands of clones, about 88% were seen once, and the ten largest hold 2.5% to 3%. The sequence came from a person between 18 and 75 years old in good health. The sequenced material came from blood. The chain uses TRBV6-5 and TRBJ2-7, with a tentative D call TRBD1 (6 bases). Written as DNA, the CDR3 is TGTGCCAGCAGCCGGACAGTTTCCTACGAGCAGTACTTC. Translating it yields CASSRTVSYEQYF.